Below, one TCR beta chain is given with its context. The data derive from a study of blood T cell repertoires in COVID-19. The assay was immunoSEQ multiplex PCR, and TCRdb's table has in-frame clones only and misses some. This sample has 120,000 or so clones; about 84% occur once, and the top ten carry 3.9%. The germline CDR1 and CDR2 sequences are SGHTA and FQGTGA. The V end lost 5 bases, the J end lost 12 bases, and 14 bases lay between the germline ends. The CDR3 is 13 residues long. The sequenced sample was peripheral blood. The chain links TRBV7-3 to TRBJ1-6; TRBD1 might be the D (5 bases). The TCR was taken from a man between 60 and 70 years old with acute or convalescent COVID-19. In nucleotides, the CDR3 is TGTGCCAGCAGCCCGGGATGGGGGGGACCCCTCCACTTT. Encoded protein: CASSPGWGGPLHF.